The rows below give T cell receptor beta chains drawn from one sample of a study of cytomegalovirus exposure and HLA in healthy donors. Assay: immunoSEQ multiplex PCR; the TCRdb copy retains only in-frame clones and omits some. The table records approximately 150,000 clones, 65% to 70% of them present only once. Source material: PBMCs. All receptors derive from a man aged 25 to 40 in good health and CMV-seropositive. The CDR3 runs from the conserved cysteine through the conserved F or W. The D gene is left open where the match is weak. Some rows have no size entry. The others give once, few or many, or a class for an expanded clone.

d_gene: NA
abundance: NA
j_gene: TRBJ2-7
v_gene: TRBV7-6
CDR3nt: TGTGCCAGCAGCTTAGGGCGAGAGCGGGAGCAGTACTTC
CDR3aa: CASSLGREREQYF

d_gene: NA
abundance: NA
j_gene: TRBJ2-7
v_gene: TRBV27
CDR3nt: TGTGCCAGCAGTCTCCGGGTAGGGGCAGGTTTCTACGAGCAGTACTTC
CDR3aa: CASSLRVGAGFYEQYF

d_gene: TRBD2
abundance: NA
j_gene: TRBJ2-7
v_gene: TRBV27
CDR3nt: TGTGCCAGCAGTCGCGGGGCTAGCGGGATCTACGAGCAGTACTTC
CDR3aa: CASSRGASGIYEQYF

d_gene: NA
abundance: few
j_gene: TRBJ2-3
v_gene: TRBV30
CDR3nt: TGTGCCTCCAAGCACTCCGGGGTTCAGCGGACCCCGCGGTATTTT
CDR3aa: CASKHSGVQRTPRYF

d_gene: TRBD1
abundance: NA
j_gene: TRBJ2-4
v_gene: TRBV5-1
CDR3nt: TGCGCCAGCAGCTCGAGGACAGGGTGGCTAGCCAAAAACATTCAGTACTTC
CDR3aa: CASSSRTGWLAKNIQYF

d_gene: TRBD2
abundance: NA
j_gene: TRBJ2-7
v_gene: TRBV5-1
CDR3nt: TGCGCCAGCAGCTTTAGCGGGAGCGGAGACGAGCAGTACTTC
CDR3aa: CASSFSGSGDEQYF

d_gene: TRBD1
abundance: NA
j_gene: TRBJ1-1
v_gene: TRBV29-1
CDR3nt: TGCAGCGGAAAGGGACAGTTGGACACTGAAGCTTTCTTT
CDR3aa: CSGKGQLDTEAFF

d_gene: NA
abundance: few
j_gene: TRBJ2-3
v_gene: TRBV11-2
CDR3nt: TGTGCCAGCAGCTTAGATGAGGCGACGGGCACAGATACGCAGTATTTT
CDR3aa: CASSLDEATGTDTQYF

d_gene: NA
abundance: NA
j_gene: TRBJ1-5
v_gene: TRBV6-5
CDR3nt: TGTGCCTCTCAAACACGGGGGTTCAATCAGCCCCAGCATTTT
CDR3aa: CASQTRGFNQPQHF

d_gene: NA
abundance: NA
j_gene: TRBJ1-1
v_gene: TRBV7-5
CDR3nt: TGTGTCAGAAGCTTACGGTGCTCTGGTGGCACTGAAGCTTTCTTT
CDR3aa: CVRSLRCSGGTEAFF

d_gene: TRBD2
abundance: NA
j_gene: TRBJ2-1
v_gene: TRBV10-3
CDR3nt: TGTGCCATCAGACGGTACCTAGCGGGGGCCTACAATGAGCAGTTCTTC
CDR3aa: CAIRRYLAGAYNEQFF

d_gene: NA
abundance: NA
j_gene: TRBJ1-4
v_gene: TRBV18
CDR3nt: TGTGCCAGCTCACCACTCGCTCCTACCGTGGAAAAACTGTTTTTT
CDR3aa: CASSPLAPTVEKLFF

d_gene: TRBD2
abundance: few
j_gene: TRBJ2-7
v_gene: TRBV10-1
CDR3nt: TGCGCCAGCAGTCCGCTAGCGGGAGATACCTACGAGCAGTACTTC
CDR3aa: CASSPLAGDTYEQYF

d_gene: TRBD2
abundance: NA
j_gene: TRBJ2-3
v_gene: TRBV6-1
CDR3nt: TGTGCCAGCAGTGAAGTAAGGACTAGCGGGAGTCGGGCAGATACGCAGTATTTT
CDR3aa: CASSEVRTSGSRADTQYF

d_gene: NA
abundance: NA
j_gene: TRBJ2-7
v_gene: TRBV5-1
CDR3nt: TGCGCCAGCAGCTTGCAGGGCCGCTACGAGCAGTACTTC
CDR3aa: CASSLQGRYEQYF

d_gene: NA
abundance: NA
j_gene: TRBJ2-7
v_gene: TRBV19
CDR3nt: TGTGCCAGTAGTATACTACTAGCAGGAGATTGGAACGAGCAGTACTTC
CDR3aa: CASSILLAGDWNEQYF

d_gene: NA
abundance: NA
j_gene: TRBJ2-7
v_gene: TRBV29-1
CDR3nt: TGCAGCGTTGTCGTGTCCCCCTACGAGCAGTACTTC
CDR3aa: CSVVVSPYEQYF